What follows are 13 T cell receptor beta chains derived from one specimen sequenced in a study of cytomegalovirus exposure and HLA in healthy donors. Use of 60 Vbeta and 13 Jbeta primers characterized the PCR. Some clones are missing from TCRdb's copy, which holds only in-frame ones; the method was immunoSEQ multiplex PCR. The repertoire holds about 140,000 clones, with approximately 79% as singletons. The sample comprised PBMCs. Source of these receptors: a woman between 45 and 60 years old in good health and CMV-seropositive.

This chain connects TRBV5-5 to TRBJ1-2; D perhaps matches TRBD1 (5 bases). CDR1 and CDR2 (germline): SGHKS, YYEKEE (reference sequence). Trimming left V 6 bases short and J 2 bases short, with 17 bases between. The CDR3 contains 15 residues. DNA of the CDR3: TGTGCCAGCACGAGCTCAGGGACTCACAACTATGGCTACACCTTC. Translation gives CASTSSGTHNYGYTF.

This clone was observed once. The gene calls are TRBV6-1 and TRBJ1-5; 9 nucleotides line up with TRBD1. The CDR3 covers 14 residues. With V trimmed by 6 bases and J by 5 bases, 5 bases remained unmatched. CDR1 and CDR2 (germline): MNHNS, SASEGT. For the CDR3, the DNA is TGTGCCAGCAGCGTGGACAGGGGTGATCAGCCCCAGCATTTT. Protein: CASSVDRGDQPQHF.

The chain couples TRBV15 to TRBJ2-7; TRBD2 might be the D (7 bases). The CDR3 is made up of 16 amino acids. V lost 5 bases and J lost 2, with 19 bases in between. Germline V lookup: CDR1 LNHNV, CDR2 YYDKDF (reference sequence). In DNA form, the CDR3 reads TGTGCCACCAGCGGAGTTCGGGGGGCCAAACCCTACGAGCAGTACTTC. Translating it yields CATSGVRGAKPYEQYF.

The chain joins TRBV6-5 to TRBJ1-6; TRBD1 agrees at 9 bases. This CDR3 spans 15 amino acids. Looked up from germline, CDR1 is MNHEY and CDR2 is SVGAGI. J gave up 9 bases and V 6 bases, and 9 bases lay outside the gene matches. CDR3 DNA sequence: TGTGCCAGCAGAGCATCGGGACAGGGTGCTTCACCCCTCCACTTT. Its protein is CASRASGQGASPLHF.

The chain is built from TRBV28 and TRBJ1-2; D remains ambiguous. CDR3 size: 12 residues. Germline CDR1 MDHEN, CDR2 SYDVKM. With 5 bases removed from V and 2 bases from J, the gap between germline ends came to 6 bases. The CDR3 coding sequence is TGTGCCAGCAGTCCGGGGAACTATGGCTACACCTTC. Translated, it gives CASSPGNYGYTF.

In this sample, this clone turned up a few times. The CDR3 nucleotides read TGTGCCAGCTCACCACTCCTCGGTGGGGGGATCTATGGCTACACCTTC. It codes for CASSPLLGGGIYGYTF. The chain has TRBV18 and TRBJ1-2; a possible D gene is TRBD1 (5 bases). This CDR3 is 16 amino acids long. CDR1 KGHSH and CDR2 LQKENI come from the germline V gene. Trimming pared 1 base from V and 4 bases from J, leaving 16 bases between.

This chain links TRBV6-6 with TRBJ2-1, with D hard to call. Germline V gives CDR1 MNHNY, CDR2 SVGAGI (reference sequence). V was trimmed by 0 bases and J by 0 bases, leaving 6 bases between them. The CDR3 totals 15 residues. The DNA for the CDR3 is TGTGCCAGCAGTTACTCCGCCAGCTCCTACAATGAGCAGTTCTTC. This codes for CASSYSASSYNEQFF.

The V and J genes are TRBV6-5 and TRBJ2-7; TRBD1 matches at 7 bases. V dropped 6 bases and J dropped 1; count of bases not matched to a gene: 6. Per germline, CDR1 MNHEY and CDR2 SVGAGI. This CDR3 contains 14 residues. The CDR3 is CASRRTGLSYEQYF. CDR3 coding DNA: TGTGCCAGCAGAAGGACAGGACTTTCCTACGAGCAGTACTTC.

The J gene is TRBJ2-2, the V gene TRBV6-1; D unresolved. The CDR3 is 12 residues long. In germline, CDR1 is MNHNS, CDR2 SASEGT. With 3 bases removed from V and 7 bases from J, the gap between germline ends came to 6 bases. The chain's CDR3 is CASSDRLGELFF. The CDR3 DNA follows: TGTGCCAGCAGTGATAGACTCGGGGAGCTGTTTTTT.

A few counts support this clone. The CDR3 reads CASTTGTGSLGELFF. The CDR3 DNA reads TGTGCCAGTACCACCGGGACAGGGAGTCTCGGGGAGCTGTTTTTT. The V gene is TRBV5-4, the J gene TRBJ2-2, with 9 bases identical to TRBD1. V lost 8 bases and J lost 7; bases outside the gene matches: 12. Germline lookup yields CDR1 SGHNT and CDR2 YYREEE (reference sequence). The CDR3 loop spans 15 amino acids.

As for this clone: The CDR3 ends on some other residue instead of the conserved phenylalanine or tryptophan, so this is likely a read error. V gene TRBV7-6 combines with J gene TRBJ1-1; D may be TRBD1 (5 bases). Germline lookup yields CDR1 SGHVS and CDR2 FNYEAQ. V was trimmed by 8 bases and J by 5 bases, leaving 24 bases between them. The CDR3 has 16 amino acids. Here the CDR3 DNA reads TGTGCCAGCTCCTCAACCCCGGGAATGGGGGGTACTGAAGCTTTCTCT. Protein sequence: CASSSTPGMGGTEAFS.

This clone was observed a single time. The gene calls are TRBV29-1 and TRBJ2-1; 12 bases fit TRBD1. CDR1 is SQVTM, CDR2 ANQGSEA, per germline. CDR3 length equals 16 residues. The trim removed 4 bases at V and 2 bases at J, leaving 6 bases unmatched. The CDR3, as DNA: TGCAGCGTTGGTGGGGGACAGGGGGCCCCCTACAATGAGCAGTTCTTC. It specifies CSVGGGQGAPYNEQFF.

This clone occurred once. The chain has TRBV30 and TRBJ2-3, with 9 bases lining up with TRBD2. J was trimmed by 2 bases and V by 8 bases; bases with no gene match: 8. CDR1 and CDR2 (germline): GTSNPN, SVGIG (reference sequence). The CDR3 runs to 14 residues. CDR3 loop: CAGGLAGLTDTQYF. The CDR3 bases are TGTGCCGGGGGGCTAGCGGGGCTCACAGATACGCAGTATTTT.